This T cell receptor (beta chain) was found in a study of blood T cell repertoires in COVID-19. As originally analysed: Scientists estimated how many nucleated cells there were by amplifying reference gene primers. Method: immunoSEQ multiplex PCR; TCRdb's copy keeps in-frame clones and lacks some. The V and J calls and clone size are taken from that table; D and trimming were inferred from the DNA. Of 300,000 to 350,000 clones in the sample, about 87% were seen once. Germline assignment: CDR1 SGDLS and CDR2 YYNGEE. There are 13 residues in the CDR3. Comments on this clone: One end of the junction fails to match germline, which may point to a read error.

Material: PBMCs or T cells enriched from blood (not recorded which). The TCR originated in a young woman who had recovered from COVID-19. The chain has TRBV9 and TRBJ1-2, with no clear D. The chain's CDR3 is CASSVEDNYGCTF. The CDR3 bases are TGTGCCAGCAGCGTAGAGGATAACTATGGCTGCACCTTC.